This TCR beta chain stems from a study of cytomegalovirus exposure and HLA in healthy donors. Study context: An earlier analysis found around 120 million unique TCR beta sequences from about 190 million T cells.

Findings and limits, study-wide: Within the data, a cluster of highly shared sequence variants was likely a sequencing artifact. There were 150 to 200 TCR beta chains listed as cytomegalovirus-associated. A later analysis by the authors found several of the most significant clusters apparently linked to common viral pathogens.

60 Vbeta and 13 Jbeta primers were used in PCR. Some clones are missing from TCRdb's copy, which holds only in-frame ones; the method was immunoSEQ multiplex PCR. The table lists around 130,000 clones, about 80% of them singletons. CDR3 length: 17 residues. V was pared by 3 bases and J by 1 base, with 7 bases of the junction left unmatched. Germline assignment: CDR1 SGHDT and CDR2 YYEEEE. Turning to this clone: Its antigen is currently unknown.

Sequencing was carried out using PBMCs. This clonotype originated in a human donor in good health. The chain has TRBV5-6 and TRBJ2-2, with 9 positions matching TRBD1. The CDR3 DNA sequence: TGTGCCAGCAGCTGGGGCCCGGGACAGGGGAACACCGGGGAGCTGTTTTTT. Amino acids: CASSWGPGQGNTGELFF.